The rows below give T cell receptor beta chains drawn from one sample of a study of memory CD4+ T cells and cytomegalovirus serostatus. Repertoires were generated with immunoSEQ multiplex PCR, while TCRdb's copy carries only in-frame clones and drops some. Found here are 27,000 or so clones, 76% of them singletons; the top ten hold 0.85% to 1.1%. The sequenced material came from memory CD4+ T cells from blood. These receptors were obtained from an adult in good health and CMV-seronegative. The CDR3 runs from the conserved cysteine through the conserved F or W. Each record gives: clone size, J gene, D gene, V gene, CDR3 protein, CDR3 DNA. The D gene is left open where the match is weak. Only some rows state a clone size, as once, few, many or a class for expanded clones.

- | TRBJ1-4 | TRBD1 | TRBV6-1 | CASTLNGQGEKLFF | TGTGCCAGCACCCTCAATGGACAGGGTGAAAAACTGTTTTTT
- | TRBJ2-7 | - | TRBV9 | CASSPHPGPSYEQYF | TGTGCCAGCAGCCCTCACCCAGGACCCTCCTACGAGCAGTACTTC
- | TRBJ2-3 | - | TRBV5-1 | CASSLAGRTTDTQYF | TGCGCCAGCAGCTTGGCGGGGAGAACCACAGATACGCAGTATTTT
- | TRBJ1-3 | - | TRBV7-9 | CASSLAWWHMSSGNTIYF | TGTGCCAGCAGCTTAGCGTGGTGGCACATGAGCTCTGGAAACACCATATATTTT
- | TRBJ1-1 | TRBD1 | TRBV2 | CASRPDLQGEEAFF | TGTGCCAGCAGGCCGGATTTACAGGGGGAAGAAGCTTTCTTT
- | TRBJ2-1 | - | TRBV5-1 | CASSLVGEQQFF | TGCGCCAGCAGCTTGGTGGGGGAGCAACAGTTCTTC
- | TRBJ2-5 | TRBD1 | TRBV2 | CASSPTGGSQETQYF | TGTGCCAGCAGTCCTACAGGGGGCTCCCAAGAGACCCAGTACTTC
- | TRBJ2-7 | - | TRBV10-1 | CASSFMDSSEQYF | TGCGCCAGCAGTTTTATGGACAGCTCCGAGCAGTACTTC
- | TRBJ2-1 | - | TRBV7-3 | CASSLVPGGRNEQFF | TGTGCCAGCAGCTTAGTGCCCGGAGGGCGCAATGAGCAGTTCTTC
- | TRBJ1-1 | - | TRBV14 | CASSQDRIKIQEEAFF | TGTGCCAGCAGCCAAGATCGGATTAAGATCCAGGAAGAAGCTTTCTTT
medium-sized | TRBJ1-1 | - | TRBV4-2 | CASSRNRALNTEAFF | TGTGCCAGCAGCCGTAACCGCGCCTTGAACACTGAAGCTTTCTTT
- | TRBJ1-2 | - | TRBV30 | CAWSGGREYGYTF | TGTGCCTGGAGTGGGGGACGGGAGTATGGCTACACCTTC
- | TRBJ1-1 | - | TRBV28 | CASSAGSSEAFF | TGTGCCAGCAGCGCAGGGTCGTCTGAAGCTTTCTTT
- | TRBJ1-2 | - | TRBV6-1 | CASSPDGPYYGYTF | TGTGCCAGCAGTCCAGACGGCCCCTACTATGGCTACACCTTC
- | TRBJ2-3 | TRBD2 | TRBV28 | CASSSLAGGTDTQYF | TGTGCCAGCAGTTCTCTAGCGGGAGGAACAGATACGCAGTATTTT
- | TRBJ2-1 | TRBD2 | TRBV7-3 | CASSSIAGARNEQFF | TGTGCCAGCAGCTCCATAGCGGGGGCGAGGAATGAGCAGTTCTTC
- | TRBJ1-5 | - | TRBV30 | CAWSVQDDQPQHF | TGTGCCTGGAGTGTACAGGATGATCAGCCCCAGCATTTT
- | TRBJ1-1 | - | TRBV7-2 | CASSLGTQNTEAFF | TGTGCCAGCAGCTTAGGGACTCAGAACACTGAAGCTTTCTTT
once | TRBJ2-2 | - | TRBV18 | CASSPPTSGTITGELFF | TGTGCCAGCTCACCACCTACCTCCGGGACAATCACCGGGGAGCTGTTTTTT
- | TRBJ1-1 | TRBD1 | TRBV7-6 | CASSFGQGATEAFF | TGTGCCAGCAGCTTCGGACAGGGGGCCACTGAAGCTTTCTTT
- | TRBJ2-7 | - | TRBV2 | CASSEFGDPYEQYF | TGTGCCAGCAGTGAATTTGGGGACCCCTACGAGCAGTACTTC
- | TRBJ2-5 | - | TRBV7-2 | CASSLEANRETQYF | TGTGCCAGCAGCTTAGAGGCCAATAGGGAGACCCAGTACTTC
- | TRBJ2-7 | - | TRBV4-2 | CASSQVGGQSYEQYF | TGTGCCAGCAGCCAAGTTGGAGGCCAATCCTACGAGCAGTACTTC
few | TRBJ1-1 | - | TRBV6-5 | CASSYSVPNTEAFF | TGTGCCAGCAGTTACTCAGTTCCGAACACTGAAGCTTTCTTT
once | TRBJ1-3 | - | TRBV4-3 | CASSQGRGSSGNTIYF | TGCGCCAGCAGCCAAGGGCGGGGGAGTTCTGGAAACACCATATATTTT
- | TRBJ1-5 | - | TRBV19 | CASSWQHNQPQHF | TGTGCCAGTAGTTGGCAGCACAATCAGCCCCAGCATTTT
- | TRBJ2-2 | TRBD1 | TRBV7-6 | CASSLGQGILAGELFF | TGTGCCAGCAGCCTGGGACAGGGGATTTTAGCCGGGGAGCTGTTTTTT
- | TRBJ1-5 | - | TRBV9 | CACWRAQGQPQHF | TGTGCCTGCTGGAGGGCCCAAGGTCAGCCCCAGCATTTT
once | TRBJ1-4 | - | TRBV5-1 | CASSFGRGPNEKLFF | TGCGCCAGCAGCTTCGGGAGGGGACCTAATGAAAAACTGTTTTTT
few | TRBJ2-7 | - | TRBV19 | CASKPGQYGGGEQYF | TGTGCCAGTAAACCGGGACAGTATGGGGGAGGCGAGCAGTACTTC
- | TRBJ1-6 | - | TRBV13 | CASSSTGGNSPLHF | TGTGCCAGCAGCTCAACAGGCGGTAATTCACCCCTCCACTTT
few | TRBJ1-6 | TRBD1 | TRBV4-3 | CASSQGTGPNSPLHF | TGCGCCAGCAGCCAAGGGACAGGCCCGAATTCACCCCTCCACTTT
- | TRBJ1-2 | TRBD1 | TRBV27 | CASSFLDRRYGYTF | TGTGCCAGCAGTTTTCTGGACAGGCGGTATGGCTACACCTTC
few | TRBJ2-7 | TRBD1 | TRBV7-2 | CASSLEGQRNYEQYF | TGTGCCAGCAGCTTAGAGGGACAGAGGAACTACGAGCAGTACTTC
- | TRBJ2-4 | - | TRBV30 | CAWSSVRNIQYF | TGTGCCTGGAGTAGCGTCCGAAACATTCAGTACTTC
- | TRBJ1-3 | - | TRBV4-2 | CASSQERGRGAGNTIYF | TGTGCCAGCAGCCAAGAAAGAGGTCGAGGGGCTGGAAACACCATATATTTT
few | TRBJ1-5 | - | TRBV30 | CAWSPKNQPQHF | TGTGCCTGGAGTCCGAAGAATCAGCCCCAGCATTTT
once | TRBJ2-5 | TRBD1 | TRBV4-3 | CASSQDIDRGETQYF | TGCGCCAGCAGCCAAGATATCGACAGGGGAGAGACCCAGTACTTC
- | TRBJ2-1 | TRBD2 | TRBV9 | CASSVGVAGERNEQFF | TGTGCCAGCAGCGTAGGTGTAGCGGGAGAACGTAATGAGCAGTTCTTC
- | TRBJ2-1 | TRBD2 | TRBV10-3 | CAIRLLAGGNNEQFF | TGTGCCATCAGGCTTCTAGCGGGGGGTAACAATGAGCAGTTCTTC
- | TRBJ2-7 | - | TRBV27 | CASSTLQAASYEQYF | TGTGCCAGCAGTACTCTTCAAGCCGCCTCCTACGAGCAGTACTTC
- | TRBJ1-2 | - | TRBV18 | CASSPSQEHGYTF | TGTGCCAGCTCACCGTCACAAGAGCATGGCTACACCTTC
- | TRBJ2-1 | TRBD2 | TRBV6-6 | CASSYKAGDFF | TGTGCCAGCAGTTACAAAGCGGGAGATTTCTTC
- | TRBJ2-1 | - | TRBV28 | CASSFYVHLKNNEQFF | TGTGCCAGCAGTTTCTATGTACATCTAAAGAACAATGAGCAGTTCTTC
- | TRBJ1-3 | - | TRBV15 | CATSRDANSGNTIYF | TGTGCCACCTCCCGGGACGCTAACTCTGGAAACACCATATATTTT
- | TRBJ2-7 | TRBD2 | TRBV19 | CASTSGGTYEQYF | TGTGCCAGTACTAGCGGGGGGACATACGAGCAGTACTTC